This T cell receptor beta chain was profiled in a study of blood T cell repertoires in COVID-19 (dated by TCRdb to the early 2020s). At the level of the whole study: Samples from collaborators originated in the United States, Italy and Spain and spanned both the acute and convalescent phases of COVID-19. The repertoires were released in a freely available public database meant as a resource for research on the immune response to SARS-CoV-2. Subjects who had been exposed to COVID-19, were actively infected with it, or had recovered from it provided the deeply sampled blood TCRbeta repertoires that made up the dataset. Where available, HLA class I and class II types were obtained from metadata supplied by the sample provider rather than from assay-based typing. The samples were drawn from two sources: the first 160 participants of the ongoing ImmuneRACE study, and 1,000 to 1,500 subjects contributed by 6 global collaborators. Nearly every sample came with metadata listing a de-identified subject ID, COVID-19 status, age in years and sex. The prospective study material was composed of cDNA or gDNA derived from T cells, B-cell-depleted T cells, or PBMCs.

For this clone: Its antigen has not been determined. Qualities for individual bases were not recorded, and no much larger clone is one base off.

Each collaborating institution followed its own protocols to collect whole blood in K2EDTA tubes. For TCRbeta analysis, collaborator samples were shipped as frozen whole blood, as isolated PBMCs, or as DNA extracted from either sample type. TCRbeta CDR3 regions were amplified from genomic DNA by means of the immunoSEQ Assay, a bias-controlled multiplex PCR. The original pipeline was this. The number of nucleated cells in each sample was estimated by amplification of reference gene primers within the assay. To quantify the absolute abundance of each unique TCRbeta CDR3 rearrangement, sequence reads were collapsed and filtered. For each sample, productive Simpson clonality was calculated as the square root of Simpson's diversity index across productive rearrangements. Drawn from immuneACCESS, this table holds only the in-frame rearrangements with V and J called that TCRdb kept. Clones are partly lost; checked studies trace under half to an unresolved V gene and leave the rest unexplained. For V, J and clone size, that table is used; D and trimming come from the DNA. Recorded for this sample are hundreds of thousands of clones; roughly 84% of them occurred a single time. The ten largest make up around 18% of the sample.

The CDR3 starts with the cysteine, ends with the phenylalanine, and has 13 residues. Only the CDR3 region is kept as DNA, spanning 39 bases read in frame from base 1. Deletion took 0 bases off V and 8 bases off J, with a span of 10 bases between the germline ends. Sequences SEHNR (CDR1) and FQNEAQ (CDR2) are obtained from the germline V gene (reference sequence). Overall study results and their limits: Clinical and demographic metadata were provided uncurated, with the amount varying by source and participant.

The V gene is TRBV7-9 and the J gene is TRBJ1-1; tentative D gene TRBD1, with 5 bases matching. The TCR sequence derives from a woman of 80 years or more with active or convalescent COVID-19. The sequenced sample was peripheral blood. The DNA sequence follows: TGTGCCAGCAGCTTAGCTCAGGGTTCAGAAGCTTTCTTT. The translation is CASSLAQGSEAFF.